Below, 28 T cell receptor beta chains from the same sample are listed, as sequenced in a study of T cells after yellow fever vaccination. MiXCR, run by TCRdb on the 5' RACE reads, gives a single entry per CDR3 protein. The sample lists 20,000 to 25,000 distinct CDR3 sequences; about 3.2% were seen once. Source: PBMCs, either bulk or a sorted T-cell subset (CD4+, CD8+, memory, or dextramer-sorted; not recorded which), taken more than 35 days after the first yellow fever vaccination. These TCRs come from a man younger than 35 who received the YFV17D yellow fever vaccine.

This clonotype was counted at least ten times. The rearrangement links TRBV7-2 to TRBJ2-2, with D possibly being TRBD2 (6 bases). Germline V lookup: CDR1 SGHTA, CDR2 FQGNSA. V dropped 5 bases and J dropped 0 bases, with 10 bases sitting between them. This CDR3 spans 15 amino acids. The CDR3 protein is CASSPGLSNTGELFF. CDR3 sequence (DNA): TGTGCCAGCAGCCCGGGACTCTCGAACACCGGGGAGCTGTTTTTT.

This clonotype occurred many times. J is TRBJ2-3 and V is TRBV4-3; 10 bases fit TRBD2. The CDR3 is 16 amino acids. The V gene end was trimmed by 10 bases and the J gene end by 2 bases; junction bases not matched to a gene: 12. Germline-derived CDR1 and CDR2 are LGHNA and YSLEER. CDR3 residues: CATGSGGGSATDTQYF. The DNA for the CDR3 is TGCGCCACCGGGAGCGGGGGGGGCTCTGCCACAGATACGCAGTATTTT.

Many counts were recorded for this clonotype. This chain connects TRBV20-1 to TRBJ2-7; 8 bases agree with TRBD1. CDR1 and CDR2 from the germline V gene are DFQATT and SNEGSKA (reference sequence). The junction had 6 bases not matched to a gene; V was cut back by 1 base and J by 7 bases. This CDR3 is 13 amino acids long. CDR3 DNA: TGCAGTGCTAGAGTAACACAGGGGGGTGAGCAGTACTTC. Protein: CSARVTQGGEQYF.

This clonotype was detected many times. The CDR3 spells CASSLTGINGVGELFF. The DNA for the CDR3 is TGCGCCAGCAGCCTGACAGGAATAAATGGGGTCGGGGAGCTGTTTTTT. The chain uses TRBV5-1 and TRBJ2-2; D might be TRBD1 (6 bases). The CDR3 runs to 16 residues. Germline-derived CDR1 and CDR2 are SGHRS and YFSETQ. V shed 4 bases and J shed 7 bases, with 20 bases lying between them.

This clonotype has at least ten counts. The rearrangement joins TRBV7-2 to TRBJ2-1, with D tentatively TRBD1 (5 bases). CDR1 and CDR2 from the germline V gene are SGHTA and FQGNSA. The CDR3 has 13 amino acids. V lost 4 bases and J 8 bases, leaving 12 bases between the germline ends. The CDR3 DNA is TGTGCCAGCAGCTCAGCAGGGCACCATGAGCAGTTCTTC. As protein: CASSSAGHHEQFF.

Details on this clonotype: A much more abundant neighbour one base away suggests this may be a read error. The chain has TRBV18 and TRBJ1-1; D perhaps matches TRBD1 (5 bases). CDR3 length: 17 amino acids. Per germline, CDR1 KGHSH and CDR2 LQKENI. CDR3 amino acids: CASPPVGGMGMNTEAFF. DNA for the CDR3: TGTGCCAGCCCACCTGTCGGGGGGATGGGAATGAACACTGAAGCTTTCTTT.

This clonotype was seen at least ten times. The chain couples TRBV6-5 to TRBJ1-3; 8 bases fit TRBD1. Germline V gene lookup returns CDR1 MNHEY and CDR2 SVGAGI. The CDR3 covers 16 residues. The junction had 9 bases not matched to a gene; V was cut back by 6 bases and J by 2 bases. The CDR3, as DNA: TGTGCCAGCAGACGGACAGGGATAGTAGCTGGAAACACCATATATTTT. It specifies CASRRTGIVAGNTIYF.

This clonotype was seen many times. The V and J genes are TRBV28 and TRBJ2-7; D possibly matches TRBD1 or TRBD2 (5 bases each). V gave up 4 bases and J gave up 4 bases, with 14 bases separating them. Germline CDR1 MDHEN, CDR2 SYDVKM. The CDR3 has 14 residues. The CDR3 here is CASSSAGSSYEQYV. In nucleotides, the CDR3 is TGTGCCAGCAGTTCGGCAGGGAGTTCGTACGAGCAGTACGTC.

The sample holds many counts of this clonotype. This chain joins TRBV20-1 and TRBJ2-1; 7 bases align to TRBD1. V lost 5 bases to trimming and J lost 4 bases; unmatched junction nucleotides: 8. CDR3 length: 14 amino acids. Germline V gene lookup returns CDR1 DFQATT and CDR2 SNEGSKA (reference sequence). CDR3 nucleotides: TGCAGTGCTGGGATGGGACAGCTTTACAATGAGCAGTTCTTC. Protein: CSAGMGQLYNEQFF.

This clonotype was seen ten or more times. The gene calls are TRBV11-1 and TRBJ2-5; tentative D call: TRBD1 (5 bases). This CDR3 has 13 amino acids. Trimming removed 5 bases at V and 5 bases at J, with 12 bases between. Germline-derived CDR1 and CDR2 are SGHAT and FQDESV (reference sequence). DNA for the CDR3: TGTGCCAGCAGCCCCGGCAGGGTGGAGACCCAGTACTTC. As protein: CASSPGRVETQYF. The full variable domain, its missing parts supplied by reference TRBV11-1 and TRBJ2-5, is EAEVAQSPRYKITEKSQAVAFWCDPISGHATLYWYRQILGQGPELLVQFQDESVVDDSQLPKDRFSAERLKGVDSTLKIQPAELGDSAMYLCASSPGRVETQYFGPGTRLLVL.

This clonotype was recorded at least ten times. The J gene is TRBJ2-1, the V gene TRBV5-1; 8 nucleotides match TRBD2. This CDR3 spans 15 amino acids. V shed 7 bases, J shed 7 bases, and the junction held 13 bases outside the gene matches. The germline V gene has CDR1 SGHRS and CDR2 YFSETQ. This chain's CDR3 is CASGEAGLVKNEQFF. CDR3 in DNA: TGCGCCAGCGGGGAGGCGGGACTAGTGAAGAATGAGCAGTTCTTC. The full variable domain, with the rest looked up from reference TRBV5-1 and TRBJ2-1, is KAGVTQTPRYLIKTRGQQVTLSCSPISGHRSVSWYQQTPGQGLQFLFEYFSETQRNKGNFPGRFSGRQFSNSRSEMNVSTLELGDSALYLCASGEAGLVKNEQFFGPGTRLTVL.

This clonotype has at least ten counts. The gene calls are TRBV20-1 and TRBJ2-5; 10 positions match TRBD2. This CDR3 spans 15 amino acids. Germline trimming cut 0 bases from V and 5 bases from J; bases unmatched to any gene: 6. The germline gives CDR1 DFQATT, CDR2 SNEGSKA (reference sequence). The CDR3 nucleotides read TGCAGTGCTAGAGAGCCAGCGGGGGGGCTGGAGACCCAGTACTTC. Translating it yields CSAREPAGGLETQYF.

This clonotype was detected many times. The rearrangement joins TRBV11-3 to TRBJ2-1; D assignment may be TRBD1 or TRBD2 (5 bases each). Germline CDR1 reads SGHNT; CDR2 reads YENEEA. This CDR3 has 14 amino acids. Trimming pared 0 bases from V and 12 bases from J, leaving 15 bases between. Written as DNA, the CDR3 is TGTGCCAGCAGCTTAGATGGGGGAAACCGGGCGCAGTTCTTC. Its protein product is CASSLDGGNRAQFF.

This clonotype is termed medium-sized. This chain uses TRBV3-1 with TRBJ2-5; D may be TRBD1 or TRBD2 (5 bases each). The CDR3 has 13 residues. V dropped 5 bases and J dropped 5 bases, with 12 bases sitting between them. Germline assignment: CDR1 LGHDT and CDR2 YNNKEL (reference sequence). In DNA form, the CDR3 reads TGTGCCAGCAGCGGGGGTCTGGTGGAGACCCAGTACTTC. Translated: CASSGGLVETQYF.

Of note for this clonotype: An end of the junction differs from the germline gene, which may be a read error. V usage is TRBV4-1 and J usage is TRBJ1-2; the D gene is possibly TRBD1 (5 bases). CDR3 length: 13 amino acids. From germline, CDR1 is MGHRA and CDR2 YSYEKL. The DNA of the CDR3 is TGTGCCAGCGGCCCGGGGCCGCTCTATGGCTACACCTTC. Translating gives CASGPGPLYGYTF.

The table lists this clonotype with many counts. The J gene is TRBJ2-2, the V gene TRBV12-3 or TRBV12-4; TRBD1 agrees at 8 bases. This CDR3 region has 16 residues. Trimming cost V 7 bases and J 3 bases; bases outside gene matches: 10. This CDR3 is CASTPSATGDTGELFF. The CDR3 DNA sequence: TGTGCCAGCACCCCCTCCGCGACAGGGGACACCGGGGAGCTGTTTTTT.

This clonotype was counted ten times or more. The chain links TRBV20-1 to TRBJ1-6; D not resolved. Per the germline V gene, CDR1 is DFQATT and CDR2 is SNEGSKA (reference sequence). CDR3 length: 13 residues. V was shortened by 2 bases and J by 3 bases, with 5 bases between the two germline ends. CDR3 loop: CSARPNYNSPLHF. CDR3 DNA sequence: TGCAGTGCTAGACCGAACTATAATTCACCCCTCCACTTT.

This clonotype has at least ten counts. The chain uses TRBV6-2 or TRBV6-3 and TRBJ1-6; D possibly corresponds to TRBD1 (5 bases). The CDR3 sequence is 14 residues long. V shed 2 bases and J shed 14 bases, with 16 bases lying between them. Germline CDR1 reads MNHEY; CDR2 reads SVGEGT. The CDR3 here is CASSYPQGRGALHF. CDR3 in DNA: TGTGCCAGCAGTTACCCCCAGGGACGCGGGGCCCTCCACTTT.

This clonotype was observed many times. This rearrangement joins TRBV5-5 to TRBJ2-3; 11 bases line up with TRBD2. The CDR3 spans 15 residues. The V gene end was trimmed by 3 bases and the J gene end by 6 bases; junction bases not matched to a gene: 6. In germline, CDR1 is SGHKS, CDR2 YYEKEE (reference sequence). The CDR3 loop is CASSSSGGPSDTQYF. The CDR3 nucleotides read TGTGCCAGCAGCTCTAGCGGGGGGCCGTCGGATACGCAGTATTTT. The variable domain in full, completed from reference TRBV5-5 and TRBJ2-3, reads DAGVTQSPTHLIKTRGQQVTLRCSPISGHKSVSWYQQVLGQGPQFIFQYYEKEERGRGNFPDRFSARQFPNYSSELNVNALLLGDSALYLCASSSSGGPSDTQYFGPGTRLTVL.

This clonotype showed up many times. The J gene is TRBJ1-6, the V gene TRBV29-1; D is ambiguous. Trimming pared 4 bases from V and 6 bases from J, leaving 10 bases between. CDR1 SQVTM and CDR2 ANQGSEA come from the germline V gene. CDR3 length: 13 amino acids. The CDR3: CSVGEVGNSPLHF. The DNA for the CDR3 is TGCAGCGTTGGTGAAGTGGGTAATTCACCCCTCCACTTT.

This clonotype was recorded at least ten times. The chain links TRBV21-1 to TRBJ2-7; the table gives TRBD2 as D, unverified against the DNA. TRBV21-1 is recorded as a pseudogene. The CDR3 sequence is 16 residues long. The CDR3 bases are TGTGCCAGCAGCAAGATGGACGGCCCGACGGTTTACGAGCAGTACTTC. This encodes CASSKMDGPTVYEQYF.

The sample holds many counts of this clonotype. This chain connects TRBV4-1 to TRBJ2-1; maybe TRBD2 (6 bases). This CDR3 has 18 residues. Germline values: CDR1 MGHRA, CDR2 YSYEKL. The V end was cut by 0 bases, the J end by 3 bases, with 18 bases between. CDR3 nucleotide sequence: TGCGCCAGCAGCCAAGATCCCCCTTTTGGGGGACTCTACAATGAGCAGTTCTTC. It yields the protein CASSQDPPFGGLYNEQFF.

This clonotype occurred many times. The J gene is TRBJ2-1, the V gene TRBV7-2; 7 bases align to TRBD1. The CDR3 is made up of 14 amino acids. Germline-derived CDR1 and CDR2 are SGHTA and FQGNSA. V shed 2 bases, J shed 7 bases, and the junction held 5 bases outside the gene matches. The CDR3 nucleotides are TGTGCCAGCAGCTTACTGGGACAGTCTAATGAGCAGTTCTTC. Amino acids: CASSLLGQSNEQFF.

This clonotype was recorded at least ten times. The chain uses TRBV5-1 and TRBJ1-2; 9 bases fit TRBD1. There are 15 residues in the CDR3. The germline V gene has CDR1 SGHRS and CDR2 YFSETQ. The V and J ends lost 4 bases and 3 bases, in that order; junction bases with no gene match: 7. The CDR3 sequence is CASSRGGQGDYGYTF. The CDR3 coding sequence is TGCGCCAGCAGCCGGGGGGGACAGGGAGACTATGGCTACACCTTC.

By sample share, this clonotype is medium-sized. This chain links TRBV10-3 with TRBJ2-7, with 11 bases aligning to TRBD2. The CDR3 covers 14 residues. Trimming removed 5 bases from V and 4 bases from J; junction bases left unmatched: 4. Germline loops: CDR1 ENHRY, CDR2 SYGVKD. CDR3 region: CAISPTSGVYEQYV. The CDR3 nucleotides read TGTGCCATCAGTCCGACTAGCGGGGTGTACGAGCAGTACGTC.

This clonotype occurred many times. The rearrangement links TRBV18 to TRBJ1-1; D is ambiguous. The V and J ends lost 0 bases and 5 bases respectively, with 10 bases between them. The CDR3 length is 14 residues. Germline CDR1 KGHSH, CDR2 LQKENI. CDR3 loop: CASSPPGAATEAFF. The CDR3 DNA sequence: TGTGCCAGCTCACCACCGGGTGCAGCGACTGAAGCTTTCTTT.

This clonotype was seen many times. The chain joins TRBV5-1 to TRBJ2-1, with 13 bases identical to TRBD2. The germline gives CDR1 SGHRS, CDR2 YFSETQ. CDR3 size: 14 residues. V shed 4 bases, J shed 9 bases, and the junction held 4 bases outside the gene matches. CDR3 DNA: TGCGCCAGCAGCATGACTAGCGGGGGGATTGAGCAGTTCTTC. Protein: CASSMTSGGIEQFF.

Ten or more counts support this clonotype. The V gene is TRBV11-2, the J gene TRBJ2-1; D uncertain. Trimming took 3 bases from V and 0 from J, leaving 12 bases between them. Germline V gives CDR1 SGHAT, CDR2 FQNNGV. CDR3 size: 16 residues. The CDR3 spells CASSFVPTPSYNEQFF. DNA for the CDR3: TGTGCCAGCAGCTTCGTTCCGACCCCCTCCTACAATGAGCAGTTCTTC.